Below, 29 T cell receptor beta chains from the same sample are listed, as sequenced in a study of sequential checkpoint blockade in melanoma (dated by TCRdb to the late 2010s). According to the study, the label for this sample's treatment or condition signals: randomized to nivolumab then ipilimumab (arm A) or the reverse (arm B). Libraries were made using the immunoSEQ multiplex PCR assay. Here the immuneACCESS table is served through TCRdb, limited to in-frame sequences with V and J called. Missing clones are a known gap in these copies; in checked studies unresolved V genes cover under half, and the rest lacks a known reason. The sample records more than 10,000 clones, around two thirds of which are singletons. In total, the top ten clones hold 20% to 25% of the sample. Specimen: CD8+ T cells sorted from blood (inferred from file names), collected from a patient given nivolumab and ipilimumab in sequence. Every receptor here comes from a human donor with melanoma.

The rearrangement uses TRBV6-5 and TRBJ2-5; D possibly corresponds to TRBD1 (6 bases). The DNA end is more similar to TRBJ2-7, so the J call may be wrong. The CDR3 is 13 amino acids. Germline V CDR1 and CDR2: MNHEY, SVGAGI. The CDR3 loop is CASSYLQGYEQYF. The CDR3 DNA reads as TGTGCCAGCAGTTACTTACAGGGCTACGAGCAGTACTTC.

The CDR3 sequence: CASSTGTGGNAFF. CDR3 sequence (DNA): TGTGCCAGTTCTACCGGGACAGGGGGGAATGCTTTCTTT. The genes are TRBV19 and TRBJ1-1, with 11 bases that match TRBD1. This CDR3 region has 13 residues. The germline gives CDR1 LNHDA, CDR2 SQIVND (reference sequence). Trimming took 8 bases from V and 11 from J; bases not matched to a gene: 10.

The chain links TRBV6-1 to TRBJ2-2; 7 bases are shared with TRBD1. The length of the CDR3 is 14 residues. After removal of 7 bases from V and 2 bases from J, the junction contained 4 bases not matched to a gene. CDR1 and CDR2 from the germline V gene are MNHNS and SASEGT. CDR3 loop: CASKTGDNTGELFF. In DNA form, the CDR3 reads TGTGCCAGCAAAACAGGGGATAACACCGGGGAGCTGTTTTTT.

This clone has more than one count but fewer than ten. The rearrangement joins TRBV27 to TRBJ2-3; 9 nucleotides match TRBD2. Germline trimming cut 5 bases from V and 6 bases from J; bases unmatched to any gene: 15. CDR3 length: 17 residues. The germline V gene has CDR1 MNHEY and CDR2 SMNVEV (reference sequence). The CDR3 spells CASSVGGAGGPLDTQYF. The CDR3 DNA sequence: TGTGCCAGCAGTGTGGGAGGGGCGGGAGGGCCTTTGGATACGCAGTATTTT.

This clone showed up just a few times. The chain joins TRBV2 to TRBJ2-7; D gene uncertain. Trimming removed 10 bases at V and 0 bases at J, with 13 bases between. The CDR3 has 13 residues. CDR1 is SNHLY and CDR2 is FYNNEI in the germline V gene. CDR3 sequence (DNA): TGTGCCATCACTCCTATAAACTCCTACGAGCAGTACTTC. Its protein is CAITPINSYEQYF.

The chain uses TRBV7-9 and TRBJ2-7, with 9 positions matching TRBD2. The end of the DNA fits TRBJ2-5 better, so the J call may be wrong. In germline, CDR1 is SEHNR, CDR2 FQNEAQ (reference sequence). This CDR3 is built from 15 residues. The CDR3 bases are TGTGCCAGCAGCCCTAGCGGGGCCTTCCAAGAGACCCAGTACTTC. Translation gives CASSPSGAFQETQYF.

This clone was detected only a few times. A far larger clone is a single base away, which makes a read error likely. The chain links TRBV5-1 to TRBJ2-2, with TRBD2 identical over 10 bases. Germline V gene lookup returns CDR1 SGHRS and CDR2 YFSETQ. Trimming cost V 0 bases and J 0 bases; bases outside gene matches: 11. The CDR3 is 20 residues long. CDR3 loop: CASSLVVSGGPKPNTGELFF. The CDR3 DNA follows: TGCGCCAGCAGCTTGGTGGTTAGCGGGGGGCCTAAGCCGAACACCGGGGAGCTGTTTTTT.

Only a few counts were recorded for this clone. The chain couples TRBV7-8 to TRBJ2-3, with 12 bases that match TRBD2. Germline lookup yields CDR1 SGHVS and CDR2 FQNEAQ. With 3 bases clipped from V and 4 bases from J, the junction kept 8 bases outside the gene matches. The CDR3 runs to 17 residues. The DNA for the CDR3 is TGTGCCAGCAGCTTCGACCCTAGCGGGGGGGCTTCAGATACGCAGTATTTT. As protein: CASSFDPSGGASDTQYF.

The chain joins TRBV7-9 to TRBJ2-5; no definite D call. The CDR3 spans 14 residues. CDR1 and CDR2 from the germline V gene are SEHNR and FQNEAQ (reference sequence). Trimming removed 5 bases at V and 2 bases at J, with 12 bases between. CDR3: CASSPAQAQETQYF. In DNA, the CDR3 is TGTGCCAGCAGCCCGGCTCAGGCGCAAGAGACCCAGTACTTC.

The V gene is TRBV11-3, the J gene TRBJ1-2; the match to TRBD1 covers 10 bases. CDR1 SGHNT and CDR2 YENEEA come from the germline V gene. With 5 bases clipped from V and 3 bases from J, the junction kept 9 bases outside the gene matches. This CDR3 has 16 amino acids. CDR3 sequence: CASSEQWGTGDYGYTF. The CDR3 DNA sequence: TGTGCCAGCAGCGAACAATGGGGGACAGGGGACTATGGCTACACCTTC.

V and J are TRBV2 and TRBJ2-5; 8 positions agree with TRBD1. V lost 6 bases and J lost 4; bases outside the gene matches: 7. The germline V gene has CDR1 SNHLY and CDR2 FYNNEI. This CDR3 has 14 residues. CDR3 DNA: TGTGCCAGCAGCACGACAGGGGCGGGAGAGACCCAGTACTTC. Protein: CASSTTGAGETQYF.

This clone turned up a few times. CDR3 nucleotides: TGTGCCAGCAGTCGGCTAGCGGGAGCCACAGATACGCAGTATTTT. Translated: CASSRLAGATDTQYF. V and J are TRBV27 and TRBJ2-3; 10 positions match TRBD2. This CDR3 contains 15 residues. With V trimmed by 5 bases and J by 2 bases, 4 bases remained unmatched. Germline values: CDR1 MNHEY, CDR2 SMNVEV (reference sequence).

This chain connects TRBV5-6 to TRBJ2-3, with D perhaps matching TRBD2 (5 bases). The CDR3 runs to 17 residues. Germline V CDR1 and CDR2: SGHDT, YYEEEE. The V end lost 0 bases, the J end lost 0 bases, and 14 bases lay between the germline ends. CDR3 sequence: CASSLAPGWGSTDTQYF. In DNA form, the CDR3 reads TGTGCCAGCAGCTTGGCCCCGGGGTGGGGAAGCACAGATACGCAGTATTTT.

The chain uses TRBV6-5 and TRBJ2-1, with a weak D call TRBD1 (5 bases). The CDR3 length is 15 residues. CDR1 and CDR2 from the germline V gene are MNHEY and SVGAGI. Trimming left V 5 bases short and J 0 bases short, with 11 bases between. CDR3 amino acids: CASSRQGPSYNEQFF. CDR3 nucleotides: TGTGCCAGCAGTCGCCAGGGCCCCTCCTACAATGAGCAGTTCTTC.

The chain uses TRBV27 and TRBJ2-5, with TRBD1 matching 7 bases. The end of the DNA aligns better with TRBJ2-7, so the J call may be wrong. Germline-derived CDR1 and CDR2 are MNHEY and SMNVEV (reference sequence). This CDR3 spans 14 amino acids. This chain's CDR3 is CASSFAGGTYEQYF. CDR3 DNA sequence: TGTGCCAGCAGTTTTGCAGGGGGAACCTACGAGCAGTACTTC.

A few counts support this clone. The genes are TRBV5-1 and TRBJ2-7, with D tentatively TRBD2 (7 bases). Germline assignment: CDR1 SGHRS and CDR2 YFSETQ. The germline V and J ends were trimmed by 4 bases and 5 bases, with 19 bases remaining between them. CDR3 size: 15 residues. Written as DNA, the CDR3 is TGCGCCAGCAGCCTCGCGGGGGCGGGGCCACACGAGCAGTACTTC. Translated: CASSLAGAGPHEQYF.

The CDR3 is CASSFSGSLGTDTQYF. In DNA, the CDR3 is TGTGCCAGCAGTTTCTCAGGGTCCTTAGGCACAGATACGCAGTATTTT. This chain uses TRBV27 with TRBJ2-3; D might be TRBD1 (5 bases). This CDR3 contains 16 residues. V was clipped by 3 bases and J by 1 base, with 14 bases between them. Germline V gene data show CDR1 as MNHEY and CDR2 as SMNVEV (reference sequence).

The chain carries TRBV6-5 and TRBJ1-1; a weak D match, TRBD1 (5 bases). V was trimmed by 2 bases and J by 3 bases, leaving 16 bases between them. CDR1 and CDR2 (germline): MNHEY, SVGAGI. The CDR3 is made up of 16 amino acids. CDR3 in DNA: TGTGCCAGCAGTTACCGTGGTCGGGGGTTTCACACTGAAGCTTTCTTT. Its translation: CASSYRGRGFHTEAFF.

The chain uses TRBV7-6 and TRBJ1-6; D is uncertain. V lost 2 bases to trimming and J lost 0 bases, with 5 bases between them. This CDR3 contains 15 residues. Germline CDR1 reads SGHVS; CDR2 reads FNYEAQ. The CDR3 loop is CASSLRSSYNSPLHF. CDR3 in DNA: TGTGCCAGCAGCTTACGGAGCTCCTATAATTCACCCCTCCACTTT. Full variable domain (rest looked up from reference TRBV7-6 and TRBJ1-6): GAGVSQSPRYKVTKRGQDVALRCDPISGHVSLYWYRQALGQGPEFLTYFNYEAQQDKSGLPNDRFSAERPEGSISTLTIQRTEQRDSAMYRCASSLRSSYNSPLHFGNGTRLTVT.

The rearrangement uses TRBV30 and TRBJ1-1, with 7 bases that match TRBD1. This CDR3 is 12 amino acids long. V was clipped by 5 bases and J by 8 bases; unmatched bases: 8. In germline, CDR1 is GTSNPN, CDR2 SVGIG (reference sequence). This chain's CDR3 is CAWGQADFEAFF. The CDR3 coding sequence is TGTGCCTGGGGACAGGCGGACTTCGAAGCTTTCTTT. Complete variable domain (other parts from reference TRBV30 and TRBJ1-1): SQTIHQWPATLVQPVGSPLSLECTVEGTSNPNLYWYRQAAGRGLQLLFYSVGIGQISSEVPQNLSASRPQDRQFILSSKKLLLSDSGFYLCAWGQADFEAFFGQGTRLTVV.

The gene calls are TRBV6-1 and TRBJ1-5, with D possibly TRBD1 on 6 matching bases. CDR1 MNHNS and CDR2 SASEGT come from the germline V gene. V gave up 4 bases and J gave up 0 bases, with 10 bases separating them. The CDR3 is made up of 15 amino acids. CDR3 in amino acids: CASSVFRGSNQPQHF. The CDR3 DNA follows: TGTGCCAGCAGTGTGTTCAGGGGTAGCAATCAGCCCCAGCATTTT.

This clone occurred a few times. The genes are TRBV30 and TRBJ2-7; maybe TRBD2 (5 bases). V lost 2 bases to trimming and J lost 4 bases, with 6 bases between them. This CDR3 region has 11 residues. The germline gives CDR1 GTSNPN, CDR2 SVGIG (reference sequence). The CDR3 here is CAWSSGYEQYF. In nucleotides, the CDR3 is TGTGCCTGGAGTTCGGGGTACGAGCAGTACTTC.

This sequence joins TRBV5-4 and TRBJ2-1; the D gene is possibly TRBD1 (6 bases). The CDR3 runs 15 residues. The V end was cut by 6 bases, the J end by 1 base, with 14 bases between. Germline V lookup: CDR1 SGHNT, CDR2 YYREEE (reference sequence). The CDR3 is CASTDVGASYNEQFF. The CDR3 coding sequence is TGTGCCAGCACCGACGTGGGGGCTTCCTACAATGAGCAGTTCTTC. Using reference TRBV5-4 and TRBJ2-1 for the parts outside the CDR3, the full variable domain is ETGVTQSPTHLIKTRGQQVTLRCSSQSGHNTVSWYQQALGQGPQFIFQYYREEENGRGNFPPRFSGLQFPNYSSELNVNALELDDSALYLCASTDVGASYNEQFFGPGTRLTVL.

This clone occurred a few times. CDR3 sequence: CASSSGYLAKNIQYF. The CDR3 nucleotides read TGTGCCAGCAGCTCGGGGTACCTAGCCAAAAACATTCAGTACTTC. The chain recombines TRBV11-3 with TRBJ2-4, with D perhaps matching TRBD2 (5 bases). The V gene lost 4 bases and the J gene lost 0 bases, with 10 bases spanning the gap. The CDR3 length is 15 residues. Germline V lookup: CDR1 SGHNT, CDR2 YENEEA.

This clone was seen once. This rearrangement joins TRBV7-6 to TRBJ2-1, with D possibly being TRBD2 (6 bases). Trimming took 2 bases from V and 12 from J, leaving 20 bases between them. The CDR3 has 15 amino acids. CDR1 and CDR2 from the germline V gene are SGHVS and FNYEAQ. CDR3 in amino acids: CASSLSLGGRAGQFF. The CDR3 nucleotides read TGTGCCAGCAGCTTAAGCCTGGGGGGTAGAGCCGGGCAGTTCTTC.

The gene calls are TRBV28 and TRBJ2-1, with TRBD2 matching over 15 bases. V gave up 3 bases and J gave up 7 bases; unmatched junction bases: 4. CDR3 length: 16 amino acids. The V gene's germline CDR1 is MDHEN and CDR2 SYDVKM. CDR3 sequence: CASSLEGLAGGNEQFF. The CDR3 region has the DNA TGTGCCAGCAGTTTGGAGGGACTAGCGGGAGGAAATGAGCAGTTCTTC.

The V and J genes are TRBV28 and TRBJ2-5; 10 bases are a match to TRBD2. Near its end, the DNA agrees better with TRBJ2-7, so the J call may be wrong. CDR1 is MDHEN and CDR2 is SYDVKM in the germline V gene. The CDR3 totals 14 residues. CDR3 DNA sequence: TGTGCCAGCAGTGGACTAGCGGAAACCTACGAGCAGTACTTC. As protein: CASSGLAETYEQYF.

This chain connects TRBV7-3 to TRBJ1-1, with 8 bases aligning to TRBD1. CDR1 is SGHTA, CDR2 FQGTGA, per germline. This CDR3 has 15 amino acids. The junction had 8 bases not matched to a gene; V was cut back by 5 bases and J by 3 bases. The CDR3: CASSKGLGQDTEAFF. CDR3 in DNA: TGTGCCAGCAGCAAAGGACTGGGACAGGACACTGAAGCTTTCTTT.

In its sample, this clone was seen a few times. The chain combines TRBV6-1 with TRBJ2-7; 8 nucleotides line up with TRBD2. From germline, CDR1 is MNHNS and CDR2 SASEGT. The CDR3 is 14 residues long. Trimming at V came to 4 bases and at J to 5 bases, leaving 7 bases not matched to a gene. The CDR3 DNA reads TGTGCCAGCAGTGCCGCCGGGAGGGGCGACGAGCAGTACTTC. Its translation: CASSAAGRGDEQYF.